The sequence of this TCR beta chain was determined in a study of blood T cell repertoires in COVID-19. About the research overall: Acute-phase and convalescent COVID-19 samples originated in the United States, Italy and Spain. Nucleic acid was either cDNA or gDNA, and it came from T cells, B-cell-depleted T cells, or PBMCs.

In the authors' methods: Amplification with reference gene primers provided the estimates of nucleated cell counts. Method: immunoSEQ multiplex PCR; TCRdb's copy keeps in-frame clones and lacks some. V, J and clone size are those of that table, while D and trimming were read from the DNA. The table includes around 240,000 clones, around 84% detected once. The CDR3 is 13 residues long. The germline V and J ends were trimmed by 2 bases and 8 bases, with 12 bases remaining between them. Germline lookup yields CDR1 SGHTA and CDR2 FQGNSA. This TCR derives from a middle-aged man with acute or convalescent COVID-19. The sequenced material came from peripheral blood. The rearrangement uses TRBV7-2 and TRBJ1-2; D is possibly TRBD1 (6 bases). CDR3 sequence (DNA): TGTGCCAGCAGCTTACACAGGGCGGCCGGCTACACCTTC. It specifies CASSLHRAAGYTF.